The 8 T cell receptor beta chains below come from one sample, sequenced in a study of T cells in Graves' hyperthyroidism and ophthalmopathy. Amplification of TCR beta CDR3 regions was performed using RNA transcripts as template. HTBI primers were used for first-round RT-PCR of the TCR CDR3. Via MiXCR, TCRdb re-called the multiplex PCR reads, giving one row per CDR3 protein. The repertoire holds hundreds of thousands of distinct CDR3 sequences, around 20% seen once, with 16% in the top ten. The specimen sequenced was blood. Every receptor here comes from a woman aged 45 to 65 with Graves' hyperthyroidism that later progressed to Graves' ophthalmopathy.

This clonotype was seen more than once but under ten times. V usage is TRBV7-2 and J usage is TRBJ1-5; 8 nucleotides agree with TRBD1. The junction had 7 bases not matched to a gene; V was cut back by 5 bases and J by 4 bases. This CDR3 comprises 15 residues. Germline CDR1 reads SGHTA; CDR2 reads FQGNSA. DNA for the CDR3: TGTGCCAGCAGCAAAATTTACAGGGGGAATCAGCCCCAGCATTTT. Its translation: CASSKIYRGNQPQHF.

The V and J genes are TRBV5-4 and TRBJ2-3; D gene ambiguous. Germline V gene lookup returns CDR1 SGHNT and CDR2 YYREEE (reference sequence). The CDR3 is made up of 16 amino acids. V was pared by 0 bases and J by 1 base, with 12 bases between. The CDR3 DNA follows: TGTGCCAGCAGCTTGGATGGAGCTCGCGGCACAGATACGCAGTATTTT. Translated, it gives CASSLDGARGTDTQYF.

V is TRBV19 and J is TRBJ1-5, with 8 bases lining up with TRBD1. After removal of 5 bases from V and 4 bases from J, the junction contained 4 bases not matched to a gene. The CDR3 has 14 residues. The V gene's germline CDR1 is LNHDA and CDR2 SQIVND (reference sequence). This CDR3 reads CASSPGDRNQPQHF. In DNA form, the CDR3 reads TGTGCCAGTAGTCCCGGGGACAGGAATCAGCCCCAGCATTTT.

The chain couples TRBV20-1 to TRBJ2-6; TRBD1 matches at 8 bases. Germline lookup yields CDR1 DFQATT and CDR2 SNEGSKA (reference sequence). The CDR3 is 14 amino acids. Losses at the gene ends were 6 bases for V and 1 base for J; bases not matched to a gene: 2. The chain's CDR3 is CSANRGSGANVLTF. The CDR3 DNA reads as TGCAGTGCAAACAGGGGGTCTGGGGCCAACGTCCTGACTTTC.

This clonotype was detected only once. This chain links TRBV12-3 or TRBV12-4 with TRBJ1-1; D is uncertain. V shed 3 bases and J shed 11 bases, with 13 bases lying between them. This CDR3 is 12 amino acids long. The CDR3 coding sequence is TGTGCCAGCAGTTTCGGGCCACCCCCGGCTTTCTTT. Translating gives CASSFGPPPAFF.

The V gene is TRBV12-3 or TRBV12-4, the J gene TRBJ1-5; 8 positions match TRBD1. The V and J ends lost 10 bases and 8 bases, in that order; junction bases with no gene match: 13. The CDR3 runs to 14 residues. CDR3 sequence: CATTHRDRGEPQHF. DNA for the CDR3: TGTGCCACAACGCATAGAGACAGGGGAGAGCCCCAGCATTTT.

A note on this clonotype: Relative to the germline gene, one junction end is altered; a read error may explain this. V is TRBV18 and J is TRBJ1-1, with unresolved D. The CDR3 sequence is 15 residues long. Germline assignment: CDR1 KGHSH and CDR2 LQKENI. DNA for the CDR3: TGTGCCAGCTCACCGCCCGGACTGACGAACACTAAAGCTTTCTTT. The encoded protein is CASSPPGLTNTKAFF.

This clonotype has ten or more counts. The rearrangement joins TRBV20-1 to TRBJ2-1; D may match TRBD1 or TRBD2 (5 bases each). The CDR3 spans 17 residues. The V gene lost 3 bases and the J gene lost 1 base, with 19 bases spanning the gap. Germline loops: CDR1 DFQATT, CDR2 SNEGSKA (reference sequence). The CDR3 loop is CSARATPGTGSYNEQFF. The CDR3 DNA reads TGCAGTGCTAGGGCAACCCCCGGGACGGGATCCTACAATGAGCAGTTCTTC.